This T cell receptor (beta chain) was profiled in a study of T cell responses to AZD1222 COVID-19 vaccine. General study points: The study sampled repertoires only after the peak T cell response. Regions 160-218 and 743-854 dominated among vaccine-associated CD4 TCRs spanning spike. It should be noted that donors were predominantly white British and more often female, and clonal diversity was possibly underestimated.

A remark on this clone: What it recognizes is unknown.

TCRdb keeps only in-frame clones here, not all; method: immunoSEQ multiplex PCR. In the table there are roughly 100,000 clones, more than 75% of which are singletons. In germline, CDR1 is MNHEY, CDR2 SVGEGT. The V segment lost 6 bases and the J segment 4 bases; nucleotides outside the gene matches: 7. This CDR3 region has 15 residues. The TCR comes from an adult in good health. The material was peripheral blood, obtained on day 0 of AZD1222 vaccination. The chain employs TRBV6-2 or TRBV6-3 and TRBJ2-1; 9 bases line up with TRBD2. The CDR3 DNA reads as TGTGCCAGCAGCGAAGTAGCGGGAGAATACAATGAGCAGTTCTTC. Translated, it gives CASSEVAGEYNEQFF.